This paragraph covers one T cell receptor (beta chain) sequence. Data came from immunoSEQ multiplex PCR; TCRdb stores just in-frame clones and leaves some out. This sample has some 210,000 clones; around four fifths occur once, and the top ten carry 2.9%. This specimen comes from a study of blood T cell repertoires in COVID-19. Study context: Nucleic acid was either cDNA or gDNA, and it came from T cells, B-cell-depleted T cells, or PBMCs.

The sequencing input was peripheral blood. The receptor was derived from a man aged 45 to 65 with active or convalescent COVID-19.

CDR3 sequence reads: CASSLDRAQETQYF. For the CDR3, the DNA is TGTGCCAGCAGCTTGGACAGGGCTCAAGAGACCCAGTACTTC. This sequence joins TRBV7-9 and TRBJ2-5; 8 nucleotides line up with TRBD1. The CDR3 is 14 residues long. V shed 3 bases and J 2 bases; nucleotides not matched to a gene: 2. Germline V CDR1 and CDR2: SEHNR, FQNEAQ (reference sequence).